This TCR beta chain stems from a study of blood T cell repertoires in COVID-19. Generated by immunoSEQ multiplex PCR, the TCRdb table keeps only in-frame clones and is missing some. The sample holds about 170,000 clones, about 86% seen once. This clone has a handful of counts. CDR3 length: 15 amino acids. Germline V lookup: CDR1 SGDLS, CDR2 YYNGEE. V was trimmed by 4 bases and J by 1 base, leaving 14 bases between them. The genes are TRBV9 and TRBJ2-5, with D perhaps matching TRBD2 (6 bases). This TCR was sampled from a man between 45 and 60 years old with active or convalescent COVID-19. Sequencing input: peripheral blood. The CDR3 spells CASSPEKRVQETQYF. The CDR3, as DNA: TGTGCCAGCAGCCCCGAAAAGCGGGTCCAAGAGACCCAGTACTTC.